A selection of T cell receptor beta chains follows, all from one sample in a study of blood T cell repertoires in COVID-19. TCRdb's table, derived via immunoSEQ multiplex PCR, lists solely in-frame clones and lacks some. The table records over 400,000 clones, 80% to 90% of them present only once. Specimen: peripheral blood. Source of these receptors: a human donor in a cohort sampled during active COVID-19. CDR3s include the opening cysteine and the closing phenylalanine or tryptophan. A D gene is named only where the DNA matches it firmly. Some rows have no size entry. The others give once, few or many, or a class for an expanded clone.

V	D	size	J	DNA	CDR3
TRBV6-5	NA	NA	TRBJ2-6	TGTGCCAGCAGAAGCAGAGGGTCTGGGGCCAACGTCCTGACTTTC	CASRSRGSGANVLTF
TRBV7-3	NA	few	TRBJ2-2	TGTGCCAGCAGCTTAAACCCGACTCGGAATACGGGGGAGCTGTTTTTT	CASSLNPTRNTGELFF
TRBV4-1	NA	NA	TRBJ2-3	TGCGCCAGCAGCCAAGAAATAGGGGATTCAGATACGCAGTATTTT	CASSQEIGDSDTQYF
TRBV11-2	NA	NA	TRBJ2-3	TGTGCCAGCACCGTGACGGGGGGCGTTATTTCCGGCACAGATACGCAGTATTTT	CASTVTGGVISGTDTQYF
TRBV4-3	NA	NA	TRBJ1-2	TGCGCCAGCAGCGCGGTACAGGGCTATGGCTACACCTTC	CASSAVQGYGYTF
TRBV28	TRBD2	NA	TRBJ2-3	TGTGCCAGCATCACCGGGACTAGCGGCACAGATACGCAGTATTTT	CASITGTSGTDTQYF
TRBV19	NA	many	TRBJ2-3	TGTGCCAGTAGTCTAAACCGGGGCACAGATACGCAGTATTTT	CASSLNRGTDTQYF
TRBV30	NA	NA	TRBJ1-1	TGTGCCTGGAGCCCGACAGTAATGAACACTGAAGCTTTCTTT	CAWSPTVMNTEAFF
TRBV5-4	TRBD1	NA	TRBJ2-7	TGTGCCAGCAGAGAACAGGGGGCCCTCGAGCAGTACTTC	CASREQGALEQYF
TRBV18	NA	NA	TRBJ2-6	TGTGCCAGCTCACCAGACCAGGTTGATTCTGGGGCCAACGTCCTGACTTTC	CASSPDQVDSGANVLTF
TRBV20-1	TRBD1	NA	TRBJ1-5	TGCAGTGCTAGTATCCCGGGACAGGACCTTCAGCCCCAGCATTTT	CSASIPGQDLQPQHF
TRBV2	NA	once	TRBJ2-7	TGTGCCAGCCTAAGCCGGGAGACCTACGAGCAGTACTTC	CASLSRETYEQYF
TRBV4-2	NA	NA	TRBJ1-6	TGTGCCAGCAGGCCTGGACAGATTGTCTATAATTCACCCCTCCACTTT	CASRPGQIVYNSPLHF
TRBV5-1	NA	NA	TRBJ1-5	TGCGCCAGCAGCTTGGACGCAGGGCCCTCGCAGCCCCAGCATTTT	CASSLDAGPSQPQHF
TRBV28	NA	NA	TRBJ2-7	TGTGCCAGCAGTTTAGACAGGATAACCTACGAGCAGTACTTC	CASSLDRITYEQYF
TRBV29-1	TRBD2	NA	TRBJ2-3	TGCAGCGTTGTGGAGACTAGCGGGAGTGCAGATACGCAGTATTTT	CSVVETSGSADTQYF
TRBV30	TRBD2	NA	TRBJ2-1	TGTGCCTGGGGTAAGAGACTAGCGGAGTATGAGCAGTTCTTC	CAWGKRLAEYEQFF
TRBV6-5	NA	few	TRBJ2-7	TGTGCCAGCAGACCTACCTTTGGCAGGGCCCACGAGCAGTACTTC	CASRPTFGRAHEQYF
TRBV4-1	NA	NA	TRBJ2-1	TGCGCCAGCAGCCAAGATCGGACTGATTACTACAATGAGCAGTTCTTC	CASSQDRTDYYNEQFF
TRBV29-1	TRBD1	NA	TRBJ1-5	TGCAGCGTCGGTTCAGAGACAGGGAATTCGCCCCAGCATTTT	CSVGSETGNSPQHF
TRBV9	NA	NA	TRBJ2-2	TGTGCCAGCAGCGGCCCTAGGCCCGGGGAGCTGTTTTTT	CASSGPRPGELFF
TRBV9	TRBD1	NA	TRBJ1-1	TGTGCCAGCAGCGTAGATCAAGGACAGGGCCCCACTGAAGCTTTCTTT	CASSVDQGQGPTEAFF
TRBV18	TRBD1	NA	TRBJ1-2	TGTGCCAGCTCACCATTGACAGGGGTGGACTATGGCTACACCTTC	CASSPLTGVDYGYTF
TRBV27	TRBD1	NA	TRBJ1-2	TGTGCCAGCAGTTCTTGGACAGGGGGCACCTATGGCTACACCTTC	CASSSWTGGTYGYTF
TRBV11-2	TRBD2	NA	TRBJ2-7	TGTGCCAGCAGCTTAGCGGCTAGCGGAAGCTCCTACGAGCAGTACTTC	CASSLAASGSSYEQYF
TRBV19	TRBD2	NA	TRBJ2-3	TGTGCCAGTAGTATAAGTTCGCTAGCGGGATACTTCACAGATACGCAGTATTTT	CASSISSLAGYFTDTQYF
TRBV27	TRBD1	NA	TRBJ1-5	TGTGCCAGCAGTTTCCACCGACAGGGACAGCCCCAGCATTTT	CASSFHRQGQPQHF
TRBV28	NA	NA	TRBJ2-1	TGTGCCAGCAGCCTAGCGCAGGAGATCGGTGGTGAGCAGTTCTTC	CASSLAQEIGGEQFF
TRBV7-2	TRBD2	NA	TRBJ2-5	TGTGCCAGCAGCTCGTCCGGGGCGGGAGGAGGAGAGACCCAGTACTTC	CASSSSGAGGGETQYF
TRBV19	NA	NA	TRBJ1-1	TGTGCCAGTAGTATGCAGGGTAGGGGGACTGAAGCTTTCTTT	CASSMQGRGTEAFF
TRBV18	NA	NA	TRBJ2-5	TGTGCCAGCTCGAGCGAGACCCAGTACTTC	CASSSETQYF
TRBV4-2	NA	NA	TRBJ2-1	TGTGCCAGCAGCCAAGATACGGGGACTCAGGAATGGAATGAGCAGTTCTTC	CASSQDTGTQEWNEQFF
TRBV27	TRBD1	NA	TRBJ1-1	TGTGCCAGCAGCCCTAGGACAGGAGAAGCTTTCTTT	CASSPRTGEAFF
TRBV7-3	TRBD1	once	TRBJ1-2	TGTGCCAGCAGCCCAGGGGGCGTAACGGAAGGCTACACCTTC	CASSPGGVTEGYTF
TRBV29-1	TRBD1	NA	TRBJ1-2	TGCAGCGTTGAAGTGGGACAGGGTTGGAGATTC	CSVEVGQGWRF
TRBV27	NA	NA	TRBJ2-7	TGTGCCCCGCGCGTCCGGACTGGCCCCTACGAGCAGTACTTC	CAPRVRTGPYEQYF
TRBV15	NA	NA	TRBJ1-5	TGTGCCACCAGCAGATCCCTAAATCAGCCCCAGCATTTT	CATSRSLNQPQHF
TRBV7-3	NA	many	TRBJ2-2	TGTGCCAGTACCCGGGGGATTAACACCGGGGAGCTGTTTTTT	CASTRGINTGELFF
TRBV4-2	TRBD1	NA	TRBJ1-1	TGTGCCAGCAGCCAAGCCGACAGGGTCCCTGAAGCTTTCTTT	CASSQADRVPEAFF
TRBV6-5	TRBD1	NA	TRBJ1-2	TGTGCCAGCAGTTGGACAGGGGAAAGTGGCTACACCTTC	CASSWTGESGYTF
TRBV29-1	TRBD2	NA	TRBJ2-1	TGCAGCTCTACTATAGCGGGAATGAATGAGCAGTTCTTC	CSSTIAGMNEQFF
TRBV5-1	NA	NA	TRBJ2-7	TGCGCCAGCAGTACCGGGGATCCCTACGAGCAGTACTTC	CASSTGDPYEQYF
TRBV20-1	TRBD2	NA	TRBJ2-5	TGCAGTGCTAGTATGGGGTCTAGCGGGAGAGGGGAGACCCAGTACTTC	CSASMGSSGRGETQYF
TRBV11-2	TRBD1	many	TRBJ1-1	TGTGCCAGCAGCCCAGGACAGGGTTCTGGCTTTCAAGTTTTCTTT	CASSPGQGSGFQVFF
TRBV14	TRBD1	NA	TRBJ1-1	TGTGCCAGCAGCGGAAGGGACAGGGCTGTTACTGAAGCTTTCTTT	CASSGRDRAVTEAFF
TRBV4-1	TRBD2	NA	TRBJ2-1	TGCGCCAGCAGCCAACCGGGACTAGCGTTCTTC	CASSQPGLAFF
TRBV7-2	NA	NA	TRBJ2-3	TGTGCCAGCAGCCTCAGGGCCGCTAGCACAGATACGCAGTATTTT	CASSLRAASTDTQYF
TRBV19	NA	NA	TRBJ1-5	TGTGCCAGTACAGTCCCAGGGCTCGGAAACAATCAGCCCCAGCATTTT	CASTVPGLGNNQPQHF
TRBV7-9	TRBD2	NA	TRBJ2-1	TGTGCCAGCAGCCTTCGGGAGGGGCCGGTTGCGGAGCAGTTCTTC	CASSLREGPVAEQFF
TRBV5-1	NA	NA	TRBJ1-5	TGCGCCAGCAGCTTGTGGGGCCCTAGCAATCAGCCCCAGCATTTT	CASSLWGPSNQPQHF
TRBV9	NA	NA	TRBJ2-1	TGTGCCAGCAGCCCGACCCGGGGCAATGAGCAGTTCTTC	CASSPTRGNEQFF
TRBV7-2	NA	NA	TRBJ2-1	TGTGCCAGCAGCTTAACCCACCAGGGTCACAATGAGCAGTTCTTC	CASSLTHQGHNEQFF
TRBV6-2/TRBV6-3	NA	NA	TRBJ1-3	TGTGCCAGCAGTTACTCGGCTCGAGGAAACACCATATATTTT	CASSYSARGNTIYF
TRBV14	TRBD2	NA	TRBJ2-1	TGTGCCAGCAGCCAACTGCGACTAGCGAATGAGCAGTTCTTC	CASSQLRLANEQFF
TRBV5-6	NA	NA	TRBJ1-2	TGTGCCAGCAGCTTGCCGTCAGCTAACTATGGCTACACCTTC	CASSLPSANYGYTF
TRBV5-6	TRBD1	NA	TRBJ1-5	TGTGCCAGCAGCACCGGGACAGGGGAAGGATATAGGCAGCCCCAGCATTTT	CASSTGTGEGYRQPQHF
TRBV30	NA	NA	TRBJ1-1	TGTGCCTGGAGTGTACCAGTGATGAACACTGAAGCTTTCTTT	CAWSVPVMNTEAFF